This passage covers 19 T cell receptor beta chains from one sample sequenced in a study of cytomegalovirus exposure and HLA in healthy donors. PCR involved 60 Vbeta and 13 Jbeta primers. Assay used: immunoSEQ multiplex PCR; TCRdb lists only in-frame clones, some missing. The sample has 250,000 to 350,000 clones, roughly 90% seen once; the top ten hold almost 4%. The sequencing input was PBMCs. All receptors derive from a man aged 40-49 years in good health and CMV-seropositive.

The chain links TRBV27 to TRBJ2-3; the D is unclear. CDR3 length equals 15 residues. Germline lookup yields CDR1 MNHEY and CDR2 SMNVEV (reference sequence). Trimming pared 2 bases from V and 0 bases from J, leaving 9 bases between. CDR3 DNA: TGTGCCAGCAGTTTAGGGCCGTCAAGCACAGATACGCAGTATTTT. Its protein product is CASSLGPSSTDTQYF.

This rearrangement joins TRBV19 to TRBJ1-2; no clear D. Germline assignment: CDR1 LNHDA and CDR2 SQIVND (reference sequence). The CDR3 extends over 12 amino acids. V was shortened by 3 bases and J by 8 bases, with 10 bases between the two germline ends. The CDR3 sequence: CASSMRGLGYTF. The CDR3, as DNA: TGTGCCAGTAGTATGCGAGGTCTCGGCTACACCTTC.

The V and J genes are TRBV19 and TRBJ1-2, with D possibly being TRBD1 (6 bases). There are 13 residues in the CDR3. V lost 3 bases and J 4 bases, leaving 9 bases between the germline ends. The germline CDR1 and CDR2 sequences are LNHDA and SQIVND (reference sequence). In nucleotides, the CDR3 is TGTGCCAGTAGTATGCAGGGGCCCTATGGCTACACCTTC. It codes for CASSMQGPYGYTF.

V is TRBV28 and J is TRBJ2-7; a possible D gene is TRBD2 (6 bases). The ends were cut back, 5 bases at V and 4 bases at J, with 24 bases in the middle. Germline V gives CDR1 MDHEN, CDR2 SYDVKM. CDR3 size: 17 residues. In DNA, the CDR3 is TGTGCCAGCAGTCCTTACTCCCAGCGGGTTGGAATTTACGAGCAGTACTTC. It translates to CASSPYSQRVGIYEQYF. The full variable domain, rest sourced from reference TRBV28 and TRBJ2-7, is DVKVTQSSRYLVKRTGEKVFLECVQDMDHENMFWYRQDPGLGLRLIYFSYDVKMKEKGDIPEGYSVSREKKERFSLILESASTNQTSMYLCASSPYSQRVGIYEQYFGPGTRLTVT.

The gene calls are TRBV11-3 and TRBJ1-1; a weak D match, TRBD1 (6 bases). With 5 bases removed from V and 2 bases from J, the gap between germline ends came to 12 bases. The CDR3 sequence is 14 residues long. The germline V gene has CDR1 SGHNT and CDR2 YENEEA. CDR3 sequence (DNA): TGTGCCAGCAGCACACACAGGGAAAACACTGAAGCTTTCTTT. Translation gives CASSTHRENTEAFF.

This clone was seen a single time. The genes are TRBV5-1 and TRBJ2-5; 10 bases agree with TRBD2. The CDR3 runs to 15 residues. Looked up from germline, CDR1 is SGHRS and CDR2 is YFSETQ. V shed 0 bases, J shed 4 bases, and the junction held 3 bases outside the gene matches. DNA of the CDR3: TGCGCCAGCAGCTTGGGAGTAGCGGGAGGAGAGACCCAGTACTTC. This codes for CASSLGVAGGETQYF.

V and J are TRBV11-2 and TRBJ1-1; D is unresolved. V lost 3 bases to trimming and J lost 3 bases, with 11 bases between them. Germline values: CDR1 SGHAT, CDR2 FQNNGV. The CDR3 is 14 amino acids. The CDR3 here is CASSFRAADTEAFF. The CDR3 DNA follows: TGTGCCAGCAGCTTTCGAGCGGCCGACACTGAAGCTTTCTTT.

V and J are TRBV28 and TRBJ1-4, with 9 nucleotides matching TRBD1. Germline V CDR1 and CDR2: MDHEN, SYDVKM. V dropped 5 bases and J dropped 14; count of bases not matched to a gene: 21. There are 17 residues in the CDR3. The chain's CDR3 is CASSPGQGRGIMEWLFF. CDR3 in DNA: TGTGCCAGCAGTCCCGGACAGGGGAGGGGCATAATGGAATGGCTGTTTTTT.

The chain couples TRBV10-3 to TRBJ1-2, with D perhaps matching TRBD1 (5 bases). The germline CDR1 and CDR2 sequences are ENHRY and SYGVKD. The CDR3 has 14 residues. The V and J ends lost 2 bases and 7 bases respectively, with 14 bases between them. The CDR3 DNA reads as TGTGCCATCAGTGAGGGACAAGGCTTCCCTGGCTACACCTTC. Translation gives CAISEGQGFPGYTF.

This clone occurred once. The V call is TRBV28, the J call TRBJ2-7; no clear D gene. The CDR3 covers 13 residues. Trimming pared 7 bases from V and 3 bases from J, leaving 13 bases between. Germline CDR1 MDHEN, CDR2 SYDVKM. The CDR3 spells CASTFNTVYEQYF. The CDR3 DNA follows: TGTGCCAGCACCTTTAACACAGTCTACGAGCAGTACTTC.

CDR3: CASSILAGVVDTQYF. The CDR3 region has the DNA TGTGCCAGTAGTATTCTAGCGGGTGTAGTGGATACGCAGTATTTT. The genes are TRBV19 and TRBJ2-3; 8 nucleotides line up with TRBD2. After removal of 3 bases from V and 6 bases from J, the junction contained 8 bases not matched to a gene. Looked up from germline, CDR1 is LNHDA and CDR2 is SQIVND (reference sequence). The CDR3 sequence is 15 residues long.

This clone occurred once. Compared with germline, one end of the junction differs, possibly owing to a read error. The V and J genes are TRBV7-9 and TRBJ1-4; D gene unclear. Germline CDR1 SEHNR, CDR2 FQNEAQ (reference sequence). The CDR3 length is 11 residues. The CDR3 is CSSSSNEKLFF. CDR3 DNA: TGTTCCAGCAGTTCAAATGAAAAACTGTTTTTT.

The chain joins TRBV11-2 to TRBJ2-2; D gene uncertain. Per germline, CDR1 SGHAT and CDR2 FQNNGV. Trimming removed 2 bases from V and 4 bases from J, with 5 bases in between. The CDR3 extends over 13 amino acids. CDR3 in DNA: TGTGCCAGCAGCTTAACAGCCACCGGGGAGCTGTTTTTT. Amino acid sequence: CASSLTATGELFF.

V usage is TRBV5-4 and J usage is TRBJ2-5; possible D gene TRBD1, 5 bases. CDR3 size: 14 residues. Germline V gene lookup returns CDR1 SGHNT and CDR2 YYREEE (reference sequence). Trimming removed 4 bases at V and 5 bases at J, with 15 bases between. CDR3 bases: TGTGCCAGCAGCGACCGGGCAGGGCGGGAGACCCAGTACTTC. Translated, it gives CASSDRAGRETQYF.

The rearrangement uses TRBV11-2 and TRBJ2-5; 7 positions agree with TRBD2. Germline V gene data show CDR1 as SGHAT and CDR2 as FQNNGV. The junction had 7 bases not matched to a gene; V was cut back by 6 bases and J by 0 bases. The CDR3 contains 15 residues. The CDR3 coding sequence is TGTGCCAGCAGTTTAACCGGGACTAACCAAGAGACCCAGTACTTC. This gives the protein CASSLTGTNQETQYF. The full variable domain, completed using reference TRBV11-2 and TRBJ2-5, is EAGVAQSPRYKIIEKRQSVAFWCNPISGHATLYWYQQILGQGPKLLIQFQNNGVVDDSQLPKDRFSAERLKGVDSTLKIQPAKLEDSAVYLCASSLTGTNQETQYFGPGTRLLVL.

The chain carries TRBV28 and TRBJ2-3; TRBD2 might be the D (5 bases). The CDR3 is made up of 19 amino acids. CDR1 and CDR2 (germline): MDHEN, SYDVKM. The V gene lost 2 bases and the J gene lost 6 bases, with 27 bases spanning the gap. Here the CDR3 reads CASSLASPSWPRRSDTQYF. CDR3 in DNA: TGTGCCAGCAGTTTAGCATCCCCTTCTTGGCCGAGGAGGTCGGATACGCAGTATTTT. Full variable domain (outside the CDR3, taken from reference TRBV28 and TRBJ2-3): DVKVTQSSRYLVKRTGEKVFLECVQDMDHENMFWYRQDPGLGLRLIYFSYDVKMKEKGDIPEGYSVSREKKERFSLILESASTNQTSMYLCASSLASPSWPRRSDTQYFGPGTRLTVL.

This chain connects TRBV5-1 to TRBJ2-5; possible D gene TRBD1, 6 bases. The CDR3 is 16 residues long. The V gene lost 2 bases and the J gene lost 0 bases, with 14 bases spanning the gap. The germline gives CDR1 SGHRS, CDR2 YFSETQ. The CDR3 DNA is TGCGCCAGCAGCTTTTTGGACAGACAGTACCAAGAGACCCAGTACTTC. The encoded protein is CASSFLDRQYQETQYF.

This clone has a handful of counts. The chain couples TRBV18 to TRBJ1-3; D possibly corresponds to TRBD1 (5 bases). V was shortened by 6 bases and J by 0 bases, with 12 bases between the two germline ends. From germline, CDR1 is KGHSH and CDR2 LQKENI. The CDR3 covers 15 residues. The CDR3, as DNA: TGTGCCAGCTCCCAGGACAAGGTCTCTGGAAACACCATATATTTT. Its protein is CASSQDKVSGNTIYF.

The rearrangement joins TRBV29-1 to TRBJ1-2, with no clear D. V was clipped by 5 bases and J by 7 bases, with 14 bases between them. The length of the CDR3 is 12 residues. Germline V gene data show CDR1 as SQVTM and CDR2 as ANQGSEA. The CDR3 loop reads CSVPSGLGGYTF. DNA of the CDR3: TGCAGCGTTCCCAGCGGGCTCGGTGGCTACACCTTC.